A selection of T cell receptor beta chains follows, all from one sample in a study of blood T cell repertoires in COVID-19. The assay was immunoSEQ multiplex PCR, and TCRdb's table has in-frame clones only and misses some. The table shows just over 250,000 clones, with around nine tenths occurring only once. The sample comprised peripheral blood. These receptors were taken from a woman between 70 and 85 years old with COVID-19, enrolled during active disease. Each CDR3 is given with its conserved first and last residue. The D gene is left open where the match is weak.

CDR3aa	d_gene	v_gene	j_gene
CASKNRGGSPLHF	TRBD1	TRBV6-5	TRBJ1-6
CASSLGRAGGYEQYF	-	TRBV5-4	TRBJ2-7
CAWSTGGSSYEQYF	-	TRBV30	TRBJ2-7
CASSLDLGPTEAFF	-	TRBV5-5	TRBJ1-1
CASSFGESSQPQHF	-	TRBV7-2	TRBJ1-5
CASSQEFSSGSYEQYF	TRBD2	TRBV4-1	TRBJ2-7
CATQSLAGTYEQYF	TRBD2	TRBV19	TRBJ2-7
CAISETRQLRAGNTIYF	-	TRBV10-3	TRBJ1-3
CASSLLSGEKLFF	-	TRBV28	TRBJ1-4
CASSVGTVGRGTEAFF	-	TRBV9	TRBJ1-1
CASSTIQNQPQHF	-	TRBV2	TRBJ1-5
CASSPRGLPYEQYF	TRBD1	TRBV2	TRBJ2-7
CASSSRDLADYEQYF	TRBD2	TRBV4-1	TRBJ2-7
CASSPLAGVIYEQYF	TRBD2	TRBV27	TRBJ2-7
CSVGAATYNEQFF	-	TRBV29-1	TRBJ2-1
CASSLAESGYTF	-	TRBV5-6	TRBJ1-2
CASSPREQYF	-	TRBV7-9	TRBJ2-7
CSVEADEQFF	-	TRBV29-1	TRBJ2-1
CASSFRPGSYNSPLHF	-	TRBV11-3	TRBJ1-6
CASSSSRGDTGELFF	-	TRBV5-1	TRBJ2-2
CAISGEADGVDEQFF	-	TRBV10-3	TRBJ2-1
CASSFTSGQRDFRSYEQYF	TRBD1	TRBV7-9	TRBJ2-7